A single sample gave rise to the 13 T cell receptor beta chains below, sequenced in a study of blood T cell repertoires in COVID-19. Sequenced by immunoSEQ multiplex PCR; TCRdb stores in-frame clones only, minus some. Of around 170,000 clones listed, 65% to 85% are singletons. Material: peripheral blood. Receptor source: a woman older than 75 with acute or convalescent COVID-19.

The chain uses TRBV6-6 and TRBJ2-7, with D possibly TRBD2 on 5 matching bases. The germline CDR1 and CDR2 sequences are MNHNY and SVGAGI (reference sequence). V gave up 5 bases and J gave up 7 bases, with 21 bases separating them. This CDR3 comprises 15 residues. CDR3 protein: CASSRAGDSVGEQYF. CDR3 DNA: TGTGCCAGCAGTCGGGCCGGGGATTCGGTAGGGGAGCAGTACTTC.

The J gene is TRBJ2-5, the V gene TRBV7-9, with 7 positions matching TRBD2. The CDR3 covers 14 residues. Germline V CDR1 and CDR2: SEHNR, FQNEAQ (reference sequence). Germline trimming cut 4 bases from V and 2 bases from J; bases unmatched to any gene: 4. The CDR3 DNA sequence: TGTGCCAGCAGCTCCGGACTAGTTCAAGAGACCCAGTACTTC. It is translated as CASSSGLVQETQYF.

This chain connects TRBV28 to TRBJ1-2; D is unclear. Germline values: CDR1 MDHEN, CDR2 SYDVKM. Trimming cost V 6 bases and J 4 bases, with 9 bases left between them. CDR3 length equals 12 residues. CDR3 residues: CASRTGVYGYTF. The CDR3 bases are TGTGCCAGCAGGACGGGAGTCTATGGCTACACCTTC.

The chain has TRBV29-1 and TRBJ2-2, with D perhaps matching TRBD2 (6 bases). V lost 4 bases, J lost 4 bases, and 10 bases lay in between. This CDR3 contains 13 residues. Germline V gene sequence: CDR1 SQVTM, CDR2 ANQGSEA. The CDR3 region is CSVVLAVTGELFF. The CDR3 region has the DNA TGCAGCGTTGTATTAGCGGTCACCGGGGAGCTGTTTTTT.

This clone was seen just once. This rearrangement joins TRBV18 to TRBJ1-4, with 9 positions matching TRBD1. The CDR3 sequence is 15 residues long. Trimming took 3 bases from V and 5 from J; bases not matched to a gene: 4. Germline-derived CDR1 and CDR2 are KGHSH and LQKENI. The DNA for the CDR3 is TGTGCCAGCTCACCCACCGGGACAGGGAATGAAAAACTGTTTTTT. Protein product: CASSPTGTGNEKLFF.

This clone was seen a few times. The chain has TRBV19 and TRBJ2-2; TRBD1 matches at 7 bases. V lost 4 bases to trimming and J lost 6 bases; unmatched junction nucleotides: 8. Germline values: CDR1 LNHDA, CDR2 SQIVND (reference sequence). The CDR3 length is 15 residues. The DNA of the CDR3 is TGTGCCAGTAGTAATACAGGGGTCGTCGCCGGGGAGCTGTTTTTT. As protein: CASSNTGVVAGELFF.

The chain employs TRBV3-1 (or the pseudogene TRBV3-2) and TRBJ2-7, with D perhaps matching TRBD2 (6 bases). CDR3 size: 13 residues. CDR1 is LGHDT, CDR2 YNNKEL, per germline (reference sequence). Deletions cut 6 bases from V and 4 bases from J, with 13 bases between. The CDR3: CASSPQAGYEQYF. The CDR3 DNA is TGTGCCAGCAGTCCTCAGGCGGGATACGAGCAGTACTTC.

This clone was seen a handful of times. The gene calls are TRBV12-5 and TRBJ1-2; D is undetermined. Germline CDR1 LGHNT, CDR2 FRNRAP. V shed 7 bases and J shed 7 bases, with 19 bases lying between them. The CDR3 has 14 amino acids. CDR3 sequence reads: CASEDPQVPLGYTF. The CDR3 nucleotides read TGTGCTAGTGAAGACCCCCAGGTTCCTCTTGGCTACACCTTC.

The chain has TRBV6-1 and TRBJ1-1, with D uncertain. The V gene lost 1 base and the J gene lost 10 bases, with 13 bases spanning the gap. Germline V gene lookup returns CDR1 MNHNS and CDR2 SASEGT. This CDR3 region has 13 residues. In DNA form, the CDR3 reads TGTGCCAGCAGTGAAGAGAGGAGCGGTAGAGCTTTCTTT. Translation: CASSEERSGRAFF.

This clone was detected a few times. The chain is built from TRBV27 and TRBJ2-2; D possibly corresponds to TRBD1 (6 bases). The ends were cut back, 5 bases at V and 4 bases at J, with 11 bases in the middle. This CDR3 has 14 amino acids. Germline V gives CDR1 MNHEY, CDR2 SMNVEV (reference sequence). The CDR3 coding sequence is TGTGCCAGCAGTGTAGGGGACACCACCGGGGAGCTGTTTTTT. Amino acid sequence: CASSVGDTTGELFF.

V is TRBV6-5 and J is TRBJ2-3; 8 bases line up with TRBD2. V lost 3 bases to trimming and J lost 3 bases; unmatched junction nucleotides: 5. CDR1 MNHEY and CDR2 SVGAGI come from the germline V gene. The CDR3 totals 15 residues. The CDR3 nucleotides read TGTGCCAGCAGTTATAAGCGGGGGCCAACAGATACGCAGTATTTT. Its translation is CASSYKRGPTDTQYF.

Regarding this clone: In the same sample, other DNA sequences code for this CDR3. V and J are TRBV5-1 and TRBJ1-2; 7 nucleotides align to TRBD1. Losses at the gene ends were 0 bases for V and 1 base for J; bases not matched to a gene: 0. The CDR3 runs 14 residues. The V gene's germline CDR1 is SGHRS and CDR2 YFSETQ. DNA for the CDR3: TGCGCCAGCAGCTTGGGGGACAGTAACTATGGCTACACCTTC. Protein product: CASSLGDSNYGYTF.

This clone appeared a single time. The chain couples TRBV15 to TRBJ2-6; TRBD2 agrees at 8 bases. Germline values: CDR1 LNHNV, CDR2 YYDKDF (reference sequence). The CDR3 totals 16 residues. V was clipped by 1 base and J by 3 bases; unmatched bases: 2. The CDR3 coding sequence is TGTGCCACCAGCAGAGTAGCGGGACGTGGGGCCAACGTCCTGACTTTC. Encoded protein: CATSRVAGRGANVLTF.